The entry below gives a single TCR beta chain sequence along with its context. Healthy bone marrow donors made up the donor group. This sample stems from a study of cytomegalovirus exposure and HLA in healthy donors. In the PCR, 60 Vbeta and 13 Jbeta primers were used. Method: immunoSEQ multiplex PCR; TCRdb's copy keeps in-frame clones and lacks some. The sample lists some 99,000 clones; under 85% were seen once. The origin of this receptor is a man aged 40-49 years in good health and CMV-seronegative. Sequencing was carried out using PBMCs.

The CDR3 loop reads CASSLLTGETQYF. CDR3 coding DNA: TGCGCCAGCAGCCTACTGACGGGTGAGACCCAGTACTTC. The chain is built from TRBV4-1 and TRBJ2-5, with D uncertain. This CDR3 has 13 residues. Germline assignment: CDR1 MGHRA and CDR2 YSYEKL. V gave up 4 bases and J gave up 5 bases, with 11 bases separating them.